The source of this T cell receptor (beta chain) is a study of T cells in Graves' hyperthyroidism and ophthalmopathy. Findings of the study overall: Ophthalmopathy was model-predicted a median roughly six months pre-onset.

The germline V gene encodes CDR1 GTSNPN and CDR2 SVGIG (reference sequence). The CDR3 spans 15 residues. Unmatched junction bases numbered 14, after V lost 1 base and J lost 11 bases. Details on this clonotype: Its antigen is unknown.

Regions amplified from RNA transcripts were the TCR beta CDR3 regions. First-round RT-PCR targeting the TCR CDR3 was performed with the HTBI primer set. In TCRdb, the multiplex PCR reads were re-called with MiXCR into one record per CDR3 protein. The sample consists of 80,000 to 100,000 distinct CDR3 sequences, around 42% of them appearing once. Recently diagnosed hyperthyroidism of less than 2 months' duration affected patients aged 18 to 65. Lactation, pregnancy, other autoimmune disease or uncontrolled infection led to exclusion of patients. Material for sequencing was peripheral blood or thyroid tissue (not recorded which). V usage is TRBV30 and J usage is TRBJ1-1, with TRBD1 identical over 9 bases. The clonotype originates from a woman in her 30s with Graves' hyperthyroidism. The DNA for the CDR3 is TGTGCCTGGAGTGCCGGGACAGGGAGGGGCCGTCGGGCTTTCTTT. It is translated as CAWSAGTGRGRRAFF.